What follows are 25 T cell receptor beta chains derived from one specimen sequenced in a study of blood T cell repertoires in COVID-19. Profiled with immunoSEQ multiplex PCR; TCRdb holds only in-frame clones, not every one. The sample has tens of thousands of clones, more than 75% seen once. Sequencing was carried out using peripheral blood. These receptors were taken from a human donor in a cohort sampled during active COVID-19.

The DNA of the CDR3 is TGTGCCAGCAGTGAAGCCCAGGGGGCGGTAAGCTATGGCTACACCTTC. Amino acid sequence: CASSEAQGAVSYGYTF. The chain uses TRBV6-1 and TRBJ1-2; 8 bases are shared with TRBD1. In germline, CDR1 is MNHNS, CDR2 SASEGT. V was clipped by 0 bases and J by 4 bases; unmatched bases: 7. This CDR3 has 16 amino acids.

The chain carries TRBV28 and TRBJ1-2, with unresolved D. Trimming took off 3 bases at V and 5 bases at J, with 10 bases between the two ends. In germline, CDR1 is MDHEN, CDR2 SYDVKM. The CDR3 totals 13 residues. This CDR3 reads CASSFPGGYGYTF. The CDR3, as DNA: TGTGCCAGCAGTTTTCCGGGAGGGTATGGCTACACCTTC.

CDR3: CASSPGLSSGANVLTF. In nucleotides, the CDR3 is TGTGCCAGCAGTCCAGGGCTTTCCTCTGGGGCCAACGTCCTGACTTTC. The chain recombines TRBV2 with TRBJ2-6, with D tentatively TRBD1 (5 bases). Germline V gives CDR1 SNHLY, CDR2 FYNNEI. The CDR3 has 16 amino acids. V gave up 5 bases and J gave up 0 bases, with 11 bases separating them.

The chain combines TRBV18 with TRBJ2-7; 10 nucleotides align to TRBD2. This CDR3 comprises 17 residues. Germline CDR1 is KGHSH and CDR2 is LQKENI. Trimming at V came to 2 bases and at J to 6 bases, leaving 13 bases not matched to a gene. The DNA for the CDR3 is TGTGCCAGCTCACCATCCTTGCCCGGGCTAGCGGGAGTCGAGCAGTACTTC. Encoded protein: CASSPSLPGLAGVEQYF. The full variable domain, in which reference TRBV18 and TRBJ2-7 provide the parts outside the CDR3, is NAGVMQNPRHLVRRRGQEARLRCSPMKGHSHVYWYRQLPEEGLKFMVYLQKENIIDESGMPKERFSAEFPKEGPSILRIQQVVRGDSAAYFCASSPSLPGLAGVEQYFGPGTRLTVT.

The CDR3 region is CASSQRTGRSNEQFF. CDR3 coding DNA: TGTGCCAGCAGTCAAAGGACAGGGAGGAGCAATGAGCAGTTCTTC. J is TRBJ2-1 and V is TRBV6-2 or TRBV6-3; TRBD1 matches at 8 bases. The CDR3 extends over 15 amino acids. With 5 bases clipped from V and 6 bases from J, the junction kept 9 bases outside the gene matches. CDR1 and CDR2 (germline): MNHEY, SVGEGT.

J is TRBJ2-3 and V is TRBV15; possibly TRBD1 for D (6 bases). There are 14 residues in the CDR3. Trimming took 3 bases from V and 3 from J, leaving 10 bases between them. Germline V gene sequence: CDR1 LNHNV, CDR2 YYDKDF (reference sequence). CDR3 sequence: CATSSRTATDTQYF. Here the CDR3 DNA reads TGTGCCACCAGCAGTAGGACAGCAACAGATACGCAGTATTTT.

This sequence joins TRBV11-2 and TRBJ1-6; unclear D gene. The CDR3 consists of 15 residues. Trimming stripped 0 bases from V and 11 bases from J, with 14 bases between. Germline CDR1 is SGHAT and CDR2 is FQNNGV. The CDR3: CASSLDVGTETPLHF. CDR3 DNA sequence: TGTGCCAGCAGCTTAGATGTAGGAACAGAGACACCCCTCCACTTT. The entire variable domain, with the rest obtained from reference TRBV11-2 and TRBJ1-6, is as follows: EAGVAQSPRYKIIEKRQSVAFWCNPISGHATLYWYQQILGQGPKLLIQFQNNGVVDDSQLPKDRFSAERLKGVDSTLKIQPAKLEDSAVYLCASSLDVGTETPLHFGNGTRLTVT.

V and J are TRBV18 and TRBJ2-5; tentatively, D is TRBD2 (6 bases). The CDR3 has 13 residues. Trimming took 5 bases from V and 1 from J, leaving 8 bases between them. Germline assignment: CDR1 KGHSH and CDR2 LQKENI. The CDR3 DNA is TGTGCCAGCTCAACGGGACTCCAAGAGACCCAGTACTTC. It is translated as CASSTGLQETQYF.

The gene calls are TRBV7-2 and TRBJ2-1; perhaps TRBD2 as D (6 bases). CDR1 and CDR2 (germline): SGHTA, FQGNSA. This CDR3 spans 15 amino acids. The ends were cut back, 5 bases at V and 2 bases at J, with 13 bases in the middle. This CDR3 is CASSPAPSAYNEQFF. The CDR3 DNA reads as TGTGCCAGCAGCCCGGCGCCTAGCGCCTACAATGAGCAGTTCTTC.

The CDR3 DNA reads TGTGCTAGTGGCTACAGGGGCTCGACCTACAATGAGCAGTTCTTC. Residues: CASGYRGSTYNEQFF. The rearrangement uses TRBV12-5 and TRBJ2-1, with 7 bases identical to TRBD1. CDR1 is LGHNT and CDR2 is FRNRAP in the germline V gene. V lost 6 bases, J lost 2 bases, and 7 bases stayed unmatched. This CDR3 comprises 15 residues.

This chain links TRBV10-3 with TRBJ2-7, with 10 bases aligning to TRBD1. The CDR3 is 14 amino acids. The germline CDR1 and CDR2 sequences are ENHRY and SYGVKD. Losses at the gene ends were 6 bases for V and 2 bases for J; bases not matched to a gene: 4. The CDR3 loop reads CAIRPGTGAYEQYF. As DNA, the CDR3 is TGTGCCATCAGGCCCGGGACAGGGGCCTACGAGCAGTACTTC.

This chain uses TRBV5-4 with TRBJ2-2; D gene ambiguous. V lost 4 bases, J lost 3 bases, and 10 bases lay in between. There are 14 residues in the CDR3. The germline V gene encodes CDR1 SGHNT and CDR2 YYREEE (reference sequence). The CDR3 DNA follows: TGTGCCAGCAGCCAGTTCTCGCACACCGGGGAGCTGTTTTTT. Its translation: CASSQFSHTGELFF.

The rearrangement links TRBV7-2 to TRBJ2-7, with TRBD2 matching 10 bases. V lost 5 bases and J lost 3; bases outside the gene matches: 7. The CDR3 loop spans 15 amino acids. Germline CDR1 reads SGHTA; CDR2 reads FQGNSA. CDR3 amino acids: CASSPLAGVHYEQYF. As DNA, the CDR3 is TGTGCCAGCAGCCCTCTAGCGGGAGTTCACTACGAGCAGTACTTC.

This clone was detected only once. The chain carries TRBV21-1 and TRBJ2-7; TRBD2, as called in the table, went unchecked against the DNA. TRBV21-1 is tagged as a pseudogene. The CDR3 runs to 13 residues. This CDR3 is CASNSGLHYEQYF. In nucleotides, the CDR3 is TGTGCCAGCAACTCGGGACTCCACTACGAACAGTACTTC.

This clone was seen only once. The V gene is TRBV6-5, the J gene TRBJ1-6; a possible D gene is TRBD1 (6 bases). The germline V gene has CDR1 MNHEY and CDR2 SVGAGI. Trimming cost V 8 bases and J 9 bases, with 17 bases left between them. The CDR3 spans 14 residues. CDR3 amino acids: CASAGGQLGSPLHF. The CDR3, as DNA: TGTGCCAGCGCCGGGGGGCAGTTGGGTTCACCCCTCCACTTT.

V and J are TRBV6-5 and TRBJ1-1, with D possibly being TRBD1 (5 bases). This CDR3 comprises 14 residues. Deletions cut 0 bases from V and 3 bases from J, with 8 bases between. In germline, CDR1 is MNHEY, CDR2 SVGAGI. Written as DNA, the CDR3 is TGTGCCAGCAGTTACTCATCGGGGGACACTGAAGCTTTCTTT. This sequence encodes CASSYSSGDTEAFF.

The chain combines TRBV19 with TRBJ2-7; the match to TRBD2 covers 7 bases. The germline V gene encodes CDR1 LNHDA and CDR2 SQIVND (reference sequence). V lost 0 bases, J lost 2 bases, and 10 bases stayed unmatched. The CDR3 totals 17 residues. For the CDR3, the DNA is TGTGCCAGTAGTATAGATGCGGTGGGACTACCGGCCTACGAGCAGTACTTC. Translation gives CASSIDAVGLPAYEQYF.

This clone has a single count. The genes are TRBV20-1 and TRBJ1-5; TRBD1 matches at 8 bases. Looked up from germline, CDR1 is DFQATT and CDR2 is SNEGSKA (reference sequence). V dropped 3 bases and J dropped 1; count of bases not matched to a gene: 5. This CDR3 is 15 amino acids long. The CDR3: CSASRTGTSNQPQHF. The CDR3 DNA sequence: TGCAGTGCTAGTCGGACAGGGACGAGCAATCAGCCCCAGCATTTT.

The chain uses TRBV20-1 and TRBJ2-1, with D hard to call. Trimming pared 4 bases from V and 8 bases from J, leaving 9 bases between. Germline V lookup: CDR1 DFQATT, CDR2 SNEGSKA (reference sequence). The CDR3 is made up of 11 amino acids. CDR3 DNA sequence: TGCAGTGCTAAGTTGGCGGATGAGCAGTTCTTC. Its protein product is CSAKLADEQFF.

The rearrangement uses TRBV7-9 and TRBJ2-2, with TRBD2 matching 12 bases. From germline, CDR1 is SEHNR and CDR2 FQNEAQ (reference sequence). Trimming cost V 5 bases and J 4 bases; bases outside gene matches: 2. CDR3 size: 15 residues. The CDR3 region is CASSPSGRGTGELFF. The CDR3 region has the DNA TGTGCCAGCAGCCCTAGCGGGAGGGGCACCGGGGAGCTGTTTTTT.

This chain connects TRBV3-1 (or the pseudogene TRBV3-2) to TRBJ2-1; no reliable D call. This CDR3 comprises 17 residues. V dropped 0 bases and J dropped 1 base, with 13 bases sitting between them. Germline V gives CDR1 LGHDT, CDR2 YNNKEL (reference sequence). The CDR3 region has the DNA TGTGCCAGCAGCCAAGATCTCGGTCACGCGTCCTACAATGAGCAGTTCTTC. It yields the protein CASSQDLGHASYNEQFF.

This clone has more than one count but fewer than ten. The rearrangement joins TRBV5-1 to TRBJ1-5; D is perhaps TRBD1 (5 bases). V was trimmed by 4 bases and J by 4 bases, leaving 18 bases between them. The CDR3 runs to 16 residues. Germline CDR1 SGHRS, CDR2 YFSETQ. The CDR3 nucleotides read TGCGCCAGCAGCATCTCCGGGGCGGGGGATAATCAGCCCCAGCATTTT. Its protein product is CASSISGAGDNQPQHF.

The chain joins TRBV6-5 to TRBJ1-2; 10 positions match TRBD1. Trimming at V came to 2 bases and at J to 7 bases, leaving 7 bases not matched to a gene. Germline V gives CDR1 MNHEY, CDR2 SVGAGI. CDR3 length equals 15 residues. CDR3 region: CASSYATGGVGGYTF. In DNA, the CDR3 is TGTGCCAGCAGTTACGCGACAGGGGGCGTGGGTGGCTACACCTTC.

J is TRBJ2-4 and V is TRBV4-2; TRBD1 matches 8 bases. The CDR3 is made up of 17 amino acids. Germline CDR1 is LGHNA and CDR2 is YNFKEQ. Losses at the gene ends were 0 bases for V and 4 bases for J; bases not matched to a gene: 8. The CDR3 loop is CASSQDQTGGIKNIQYF. The CDR3 region has the DNA TGTGCCAGCAGCCAAGATCAAACAGGGGGGATAAAAAACATTCAGTACTTC.

The rearrangement uses TRBV6-5 and TRBJ2-7, with TRBD1 matching over 11 bases. Germline CDR1 is MNHEY and CDR2 is SVGAGI. The CDR3 extends over 15 amino acids. With V trimmed by 5 bases and J by 7 bases, 10 bases remained unmatched. Here the CDR3 DNA reads TGTGCCAGCAGTCGAACCGGGGACAGGGGGTATGAGCAGTACTTC. This translates into CASSRTGDRGYEQYF.